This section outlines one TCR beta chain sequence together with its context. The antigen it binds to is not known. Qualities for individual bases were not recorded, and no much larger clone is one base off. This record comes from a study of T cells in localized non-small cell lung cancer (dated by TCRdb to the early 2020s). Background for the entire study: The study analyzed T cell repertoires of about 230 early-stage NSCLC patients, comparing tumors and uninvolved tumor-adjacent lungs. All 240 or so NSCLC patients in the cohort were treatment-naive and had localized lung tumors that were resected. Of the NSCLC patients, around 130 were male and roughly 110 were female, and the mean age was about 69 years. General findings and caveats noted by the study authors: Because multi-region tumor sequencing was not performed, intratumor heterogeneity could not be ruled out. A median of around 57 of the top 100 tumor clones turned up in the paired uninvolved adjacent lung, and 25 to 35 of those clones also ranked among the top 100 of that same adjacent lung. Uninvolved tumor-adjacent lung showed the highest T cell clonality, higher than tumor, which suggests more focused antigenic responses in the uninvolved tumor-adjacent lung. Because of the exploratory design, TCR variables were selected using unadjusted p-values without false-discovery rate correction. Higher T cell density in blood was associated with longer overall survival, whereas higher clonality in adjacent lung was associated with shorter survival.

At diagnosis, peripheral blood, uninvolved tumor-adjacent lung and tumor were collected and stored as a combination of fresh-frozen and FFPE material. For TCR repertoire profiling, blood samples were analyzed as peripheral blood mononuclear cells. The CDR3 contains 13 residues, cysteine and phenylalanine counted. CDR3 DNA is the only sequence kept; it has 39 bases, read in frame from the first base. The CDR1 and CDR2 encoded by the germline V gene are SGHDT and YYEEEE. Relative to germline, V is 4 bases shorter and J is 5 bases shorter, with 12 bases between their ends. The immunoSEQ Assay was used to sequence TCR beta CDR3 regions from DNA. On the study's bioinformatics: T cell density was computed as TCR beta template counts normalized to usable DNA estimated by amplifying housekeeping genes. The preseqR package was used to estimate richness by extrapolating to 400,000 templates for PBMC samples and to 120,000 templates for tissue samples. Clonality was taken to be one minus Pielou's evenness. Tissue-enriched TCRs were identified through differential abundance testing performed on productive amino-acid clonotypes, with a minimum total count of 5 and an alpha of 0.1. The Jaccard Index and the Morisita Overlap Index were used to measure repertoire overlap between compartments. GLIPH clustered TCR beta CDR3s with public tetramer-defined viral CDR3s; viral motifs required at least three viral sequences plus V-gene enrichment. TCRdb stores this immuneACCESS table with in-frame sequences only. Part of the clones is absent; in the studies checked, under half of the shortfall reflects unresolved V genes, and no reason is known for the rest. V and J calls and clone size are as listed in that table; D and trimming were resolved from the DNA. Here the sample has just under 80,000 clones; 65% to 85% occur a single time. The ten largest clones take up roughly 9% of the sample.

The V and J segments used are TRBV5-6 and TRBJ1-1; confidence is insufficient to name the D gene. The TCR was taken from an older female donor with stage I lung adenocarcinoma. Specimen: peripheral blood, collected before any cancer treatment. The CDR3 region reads CASSPPHGTEAFF. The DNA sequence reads TGTGCCAGCAGCCCCCCACACGGGACTGAAGCTTTCTTT.